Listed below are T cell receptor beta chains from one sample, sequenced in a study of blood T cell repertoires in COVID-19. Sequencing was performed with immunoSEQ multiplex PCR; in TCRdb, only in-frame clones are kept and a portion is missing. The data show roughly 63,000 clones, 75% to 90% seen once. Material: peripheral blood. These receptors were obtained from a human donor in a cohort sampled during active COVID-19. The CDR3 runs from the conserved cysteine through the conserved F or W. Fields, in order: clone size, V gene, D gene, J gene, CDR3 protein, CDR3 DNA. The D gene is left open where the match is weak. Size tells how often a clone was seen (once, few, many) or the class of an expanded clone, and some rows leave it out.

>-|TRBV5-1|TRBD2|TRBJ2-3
CASSLGTSGGFRDTQYF
TGCGCCAGCAGCCTCGGGACTAGCGGGGGGTTCAGGGATACGCAGTATTTT
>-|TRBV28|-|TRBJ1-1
CASIDSTNTEAFF
TGTGCCAGCATTGACAGCACGAACACTGAAGCTTTCTTT
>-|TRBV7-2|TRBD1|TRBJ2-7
CASSLSGQATYEQYF
TGTGCCAGCAGCTTGTCGGGACAGGCAACCTACGAGCAGTACTTC
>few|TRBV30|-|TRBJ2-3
CAWTRGRGASTDTQYF
TGTGCCTGGACCCGTGGCCGCGGGGCAAGCACAGATACGCAGTATTTT
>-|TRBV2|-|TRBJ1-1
CASSDRAGTEAFF
TGTGCCAGCAGTGACAGGGCCGGCACTGAAGCTTTCTTT
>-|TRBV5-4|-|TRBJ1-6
CASSLGQGLGSPLHF
TGTGCCAGCAGCTTGGGGCAGGGGCTCGGTTCACCCCTCCACTTT
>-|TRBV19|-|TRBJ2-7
CASSIPGNIEQYF
TGTGCCAGTAGTATTCCCGGGAATATCGAGCAGTACTTC
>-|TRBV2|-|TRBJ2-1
CASSSRTRRAYNEQFF
TGTGCCAGCAGTTCCCGGACAAGGAGGGCTTACAATGAGCAGTTCTTC
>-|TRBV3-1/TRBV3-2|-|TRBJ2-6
CASSQRPGSSSGANVLTF
TGTGCCAGCAGCCAACGACCAGGTAGTAGCTCTGGGGCCAACGTCCTGACTTTC
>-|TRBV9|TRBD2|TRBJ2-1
CASSVRREGHNEQFF
TGTGCCAGCAGCGTACGGCGGGAGGGCCACAATGAGCAGTTCTTC
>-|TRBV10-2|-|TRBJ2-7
CASSELPDSSYEQYF
TGCGCCAGCAGTGAGCTTCCGGACAGTTCCTACGAGCAGTACTTC
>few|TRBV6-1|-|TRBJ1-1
CASSETVAGNTEAFF
TGTGCCAGCAGTGAAACCGTGGCGGGGAACACTGAAGCTTTCTTT
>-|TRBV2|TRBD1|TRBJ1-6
CASSSPQGANSPLHF
TGTGCCAGCAGTTCTCCTCAGGGGGCGAATTCACCCCTCCACTTT
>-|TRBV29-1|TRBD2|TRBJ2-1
CSVEQVWNGRGYNEQFF
TGCAGCGTTGAACAGGTCTGGAACGGGAGGGGGTACAATGAGCAGTTCTTC
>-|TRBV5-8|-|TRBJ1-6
CASSFRGDNSPLHF
TGTGCCAGCAGCTTCCGGGGGGACAATTCACCCCTCCACTTT
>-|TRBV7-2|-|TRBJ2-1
CASSLIGGNEQFF
TGTGCCAGCAGCTTAATAGGCGGCAATGAGCAGTTCTTC
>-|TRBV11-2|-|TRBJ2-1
CASSRQGNEQFF
TGTGCCAGCAGCCGACAAGGAAATGAGCAGTTCTTC
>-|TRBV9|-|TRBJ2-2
CASSHDWGQGTGELFF
TGTGCCAGCAGCCATGACTGGGGTCAGGGCACCGGGGAGCTGTTTTTT
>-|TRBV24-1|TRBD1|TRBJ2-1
CATSDFPGQGNGEQFF
TGTGCCACCAGTGATTTCCCGGGACAGGGGAACGGTGAGCAGTTCTTC
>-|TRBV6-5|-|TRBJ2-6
CASSYHGSGANVLTF
TGTGCCAGCAGTTACCACGGGTCCGGGGCCAACGTCCTGACTTTC
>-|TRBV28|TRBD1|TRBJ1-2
CASSPDRGNYGYTF
TGTGCCAGCAGTCCGGACAGGGGGAACTATGGCTACACCTTC
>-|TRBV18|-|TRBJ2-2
CASSPNRGRSNTGELFF
TGTGCCAGCTCACCAAACCGAGGGAGGTCGAACACCGGGGAGCTGTTTTTT
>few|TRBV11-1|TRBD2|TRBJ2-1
CAVRLAGGGVGNEQFF
TGTGCCGTCCGACTAGCGGGAGGGGGGGTAGGCAATGAGCAGTTCTTC